This T cell receptor beta chain appears in the sequencing data of a study of molecular identifiers for immune sequencing clone quantification. Study overall: Within a replicate experiment, RNA obtained from either 20,000 or 100,000 naive CD8 cells was divided into five aliquots, and four of those aliquots were then sequenced.

Germline V gene data show CDR1 as SEHNR and CDR2 as FQNEAQ (reference sequence). V shed 5 bases, J shed 0 bases, and the junction held 4 bases outside the gene matches. The CDR3 consists of 15 residues. A few counts support this clonotype. TCRdb reanalysed the PCR reads using MiXCR and keeps one entry per CDR3 protein. Found here are roughly 100,000 distinct CDR3 sequences, 30% to 35% of them singletons; the top ten hold 9% to 10%. The chain combines TRBV7-9 with TRBJ2-3; 8 bases agree with TRBD1. Sequencing input: naive CD8+ T cells from blood, with Jurkat cell RNA spiked in. As to subset: FACS-sorted CD8+CD4-CCR7+CD45RA+ naive T cells. This TCR was recovered from a human donor in good health. Some libraries in this study had Jurkat cell RNA spiked in. The CDR3 nucleotides read TGTGCCAGCAGCGATTGGACAGGGAGCACAGATACGCAGTATTTT. As protein: CASSDWTGSTDTQYF.